The 14 T cell receptor beta chains below all came from one sample that was sequenced in a study of quantifying T cell responses using KT2 cells. Overall study: cDNA was made from DNase-treated RNA using alpha and beta constant primers.

A single-stranded UMI oligo with SP2 sequence was ligated to cDNA 3' ends. First-round PCR used 3 to 4 cycles and beta primers RC1.1 and RC1.2 covering TRBC1 and TRBC2. One entry per CDR3 protein results from TCRdb running MiXCR on the UMI-ligation and nested PCR reads. The sample has tens of thousands of distinct CDR3 sequences; 10% to 15% are singletons. Sequenced: PBMCs spiked with cells of the T cell clone KT2. The receptors derive from a human donor.

This clonotype occurred many times. The V gene is TRBV20-1, the J gene TRBJ1-2, with 7 bases matching TRBD1. CDR3 length: 13 residues. Germline CDR1 and CDR2: DFQATT and SNEGSKA (reference sequence). V was pared by 6 bases and J by 2 bases, with 6 bases of the junction left unmatched. The CDR3 loop is CSAWTGGNYGYTF. CDR3 bases: TGCAGTGCATGGACAGGAGGGAACTATGGCTACACCTTC.

This clonotype was detected a few times. The chain recombines TRBV20-1 with TRBJ2-1, with 8 bases that match TRBD2. The CDR3 consists of 12 residues. V was clipped by 6 bases and J by 8 bases; unmatched bases: 6. Germline values: CDR1 DFQATT, CDR2 SNEGSKA (reference sequence). CDR3 amino acids: CSAPGGGDEQFF. CDR3 nucleotides: TGCAGTGCCCCCGGGGGGGGGGATGAGCAGTTCTTC.

The chain links TRBV4-2 to TRBJ2-7; 8 bases map to TRBD1. The V and J ends lost 3 bases and 3 bases, in that order; junction bases with no gene match: 7. The germline CDR1 and CDR2 sequences are LGHNA and YNFKEQ. The CDR3 has 15 residues. DNA of the CDR3: TGTGCCAGCAGCCACTTGGACAGGGACCACTACGAGCAGTACTTC. Its protein is CASSHLDRDHYEQYF.

This clonotype occurred a few times. The chain links TRBV6-1 to TRBJ2-3, with D tentatively TRBD2 (6 bases). The germline CDR1 and CDR2 sequences are MNHNS and SASEGT. V lost 6 bases, J lost 0 bases, and 13 bases lay in between. CDR3 length: 15 residues. CDR3 residues: CASRTTGLSTDTQYF. CDR3 in DNA: TGTGCCAGCAGGACAACGGGACTGAGCACAGATACGCAGTATTTT.

This sequence joins TRBV25-1 and TRBJ1-4; 8 nucleotides line up with TRBD1. Unmatched junction bases numbered 9, after V lost 5 bases and J lost 7 bases. The germline V gene has CDR1 MGHDK and CDR2 SYGVNS. The CDR3 is 15 residues long. The DNA of the CDR3 is TGTGCCAGCAGTCCTGACAGGGGCGAGCGTGAAAAACTGTTTTTT. Translated: CASSPDRGEREKLFF.

This chain joins TRBV6-5 and TRBJ1-1; TRBD1 matches 7 bases. CDR3 length: 11 amino acids. After removal of 5 bases from V and 8 bases from J, the junction contained 2 bases not matched to a gene. Looked up from germline, CDR1 is MNHEY and CDR2 is SVGAGI. The CDR3 coding sequence is TGTGCCAGCAGTAGGACAGGAGAAGCTTTCTTT. It specifies CASSRTGEAFF.

This chain links TRBV5-1 with TRBJ1-1; D may be TRBD1 (6 bases). Trimming pared 4 bases from V and 0 bases from J, leaving 19 bases between. Germline V gene data show CDR1 as SGHRS and CDR2 as YFSETQ. The CDR3 spans 17 residues. CDR3 coding DNA: TGCGCCAGCAGCCCGAGCGGGGGCCGAACTATGAACACTGAAGCTTTCTTT. Amino acid sequence: CASSPSGGRTMNTEAFF.

This clonotype was detected ten times or more. V gene TRBV6-5 combines with J gene TRBJ1-1, with 7 bases matching TRBD1. The length of the CDR3 is 14 residues. Germline CDR1 and CDR2: MNHEY and SVGAGI. J was trimmed by 4 bases and V by 5 bases; bases with no gene match: 7. For the CDR3, the DNA is TGTGCCAGCAGTCCCCGGGACAGCGGCACTGAAGCTTTCTTT. Its protein is CASSPRDSGTEAFF.

V is TRBV7-2 and J is TRBJ1-1; D is possibly TRBD1 (5 bases). The V gene lost 5 bases and the J gene lost 3 bases, with 28 bases spanning the gap. The germline CDR1 and CDR2 sequences are SGHTA and FQGNSA. This CDR3 contains 19 residues. CDR3 nucleotide sequence: TGTGCCAGCAGCCTAGATAAGGTGTGGTCGTGGGGGGGGGACACTGAAGCTTTCTTT. Protein: CASSLDKVWSWGGDTEAFF. Complete variable domain (other parts from reference TRBV7-2 and TRBJ1-1): GAGVSQSPSNKVTEKGKDVELRCDPISGHTALYWYRQSLGQGLEFLIYFQGNSAPDKSGLPSDRFSAERTGGSVSTLTIQRTQQEDSAVYLCASSLDKVWSWGGDTEAFFGQGTRLTVV.

In the case of this clonotype: This clone may be a read error of a much larger clone one base away. The chain combines TRBV30 with TRBJ2-3; possibly TRBD1 or TRBD2 for D (6 bases each). Germline CDR1 reads GTSNPN; CDR2 reads SVGIG (reference sequence). CDR3 length: 13 amino acids. This CDR3 reads CAWKLGGTDTQCF. CDR3 DNA: TGTGCCTGGAAACTCGGGGGCACAGATACGCAGTGTTTT. The whole variable domain, remainder taken from reference TRBV30 and TRBJ2-3, is SQTIHQWPATLVQPVGSPLSLECTVEGTSNPNLYWYRQAAGRGLQLLFYSVGIGQISSEVPQNLSASRPQDRQFILSSKKLLLSDSGFYLCAWKLGGTDTQCFGPGTRLTVL.

In its sample, this clonotype was seen a few times. This chain uses TRBV9 with TRBJ1-5, with a tentative D call TRBD1 (5 bases). The CDR3 sequence is 14 residues long. Trimming left V 0 bases short and J 7 bases short, with 11 bases between. Germline CDR1 reads SGDLS; CDR2 reads YYNGEE. CDR3 nucleotide sequence: TGTGCCAGCAGCGTAGATTCCGGGGGGCAGCCCCAGCATTTT. Amino acids: CASSVDSGGQPQHF.

This chain's CDR3 is CASSEHPGVGTDTQYF. DNA for the CDR3: TGTGCCAGCAGTGAACATCCCGGTGTAGGCACAGATACGCAGTATTTT. V is TRBV6-1 and J is TRBJ2-3; D not certain. Germline lookup yields CDR1 MNHNS and CDR2 SASEGT. Trimming left V 2 bases short and J 1 base short, with 13 bases between. CDR3 length equals 16 residues.

This clonotype occurred a few times. This chain links TRBV28 with TRBJ2-7; TRBD2 matches at 15 bases. V shed 7 bases and J 6 bases; nucleotides not matched to a gene: 7. Germline V gene lookup returns CDR1 MDHEN and CDR2 SYDVKM. The CDR3 contains 15 residues. CDR3 in amino acids: CASNRGTSGRPEQYF. CDR3 nucleotide sequence: TGTGCCAGCAACCGCGGGACTAGCGGGAGGCCCGAGCAGTACTTC.

The chain couples TRBV29-1 to TRBJ2-7; 10 bases line up with TRBD1. The CDR3 has 14 residues. The germline gives CDR1 SQVTM, CDR2 ANQGSEA. Unmatched junction bases numbered 10, after V lost 7 bases and J lost 4 bases. The CDR3 loop reads CSAKRQGAGYEQYF. CDR3 sequence (DNA): TGCAGCGCAAAACGACAGGGGGCAGGATACGAGCAGTACTTC.